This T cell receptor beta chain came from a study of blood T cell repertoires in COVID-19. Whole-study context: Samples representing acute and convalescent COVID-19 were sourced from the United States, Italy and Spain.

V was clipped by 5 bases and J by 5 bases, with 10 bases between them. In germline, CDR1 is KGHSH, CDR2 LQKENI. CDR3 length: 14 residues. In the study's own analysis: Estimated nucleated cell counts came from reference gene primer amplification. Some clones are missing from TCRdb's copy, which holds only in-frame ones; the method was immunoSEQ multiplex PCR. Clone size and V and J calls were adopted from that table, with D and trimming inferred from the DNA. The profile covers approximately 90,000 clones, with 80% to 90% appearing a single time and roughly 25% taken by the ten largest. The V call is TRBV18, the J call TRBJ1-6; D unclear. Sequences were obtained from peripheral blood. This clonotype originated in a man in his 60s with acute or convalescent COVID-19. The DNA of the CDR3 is TGTGCCAGCTCAAGACAAATGGATAATTCACCCCTCCACTTT. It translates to CASSRQMDNSPLHF.